This T cell receptor beta chain was profiled in a study of T cells after posttransplantation cyclophosphamide. Overall study results and limits: Recipient CMV seropositivity and CMV reactivation strongly tracked TRB clonality. Donor CD8+ memory clones often dominated recipient blood repertoires at later times.

Trimming stripped 0 bases from V and 4 bases from J, with 12 bases between. The CDR3 is 15 amino acids. Per germline, CDR1 SEHNR and CDR2 FQNEAQ (reference sequence). A word on this clone: Its cognate antigen is unknown.

Cells defined as naive were viable CD3+CD4+ or CD3+CD8+ and CCR7+CD45RA+CD45RO-CD95-CD27+CD28+. Peripheral blood was collected from the related graft donor on the marrow donation day. Generated by immunoSEQ multiplex PCR, the TCRdb table keeps only in-frame clones and is missing some. Of about 20,000 clones in the sample, 95% to 98% are singletons; the top ten hold roughly 0.17%. The TCR comes from a man aged 40-49 years in good health, CMV-negative, and a related stem cell transplant donor. This chain connects TRBV7-9 to TRBJ1-1; possible D gene TRBD1, 5 bases. Sequences were obtained from naive CD4+ T cells sorted from PBMCs. CDR3 coding DNA: TGTGCCAGCAGCTTAGCCTTGGGGGGAGCCACTGAAGCTTTCTTT. It is translated as CASSLALGGATEAFF.